What follows is one T cell receptor beta chain and its context. The sample comes from a study of blood T cell repertoires in COVID-19. The protocol was immunoSEQ multiplex PCR, while the TCRdb copy is restricted to in-frame clones and leaves out a portion. The sample has roughly 200,000 clones, about 90% seen once. V was trimmed by 3 bases and J by 6 bases, leaving 3 bases between them. The length of the CDR3 is 11 residues. CDR1 and CDR2 from the germline V gene are MNHEY and SMNVEV (reference sequence). The receptor's source is a man aged 45-60 years with acute or convalescent COVID-19. The sequenced material came from peripheral blood. This sequence joins TRBV27 and TRBJ2-1; the D is unclear. The CDR3 reads CASSFFNEQFF. The CDR3 nucleotides are TGTGCCAGCAGTTTCTTCAATGAGCAGTTCTTC.